Described below is a single TCR beta chain sequence and its context. The data were obtained in a study of T cell responses to AZD1222 COVID-19 vaccine. This table comes from immunoSEQ multiplex PCR, and its TCRdb copy is limited to in-frame clones, with some not included. Found here are approximately 89,000 clones, about nine tenths of them singletons; the top ten hold around 10%. The V end was cut by 6 bases, the J end by 5 bases, with 8 bases between. Germline V CDR1 and CDR2: ENHRY, SYGVKD. CDR3 length: 12 amino acids. This clonotype was obtained from an adult who received the AZD1222 COVID-19 vaccine. V is TRBV10-3 and J is TRBJ1-5, with D possibly being TRBD1 (5 bases). This specimen was peripheral blood, taken 28 days after the second AZD1222 dose. CDR3 bases: TGTGCCATCAGCACAGGAGATCAGCCCCAGCATTTT. Its protein is CAISTGDQPQHF.